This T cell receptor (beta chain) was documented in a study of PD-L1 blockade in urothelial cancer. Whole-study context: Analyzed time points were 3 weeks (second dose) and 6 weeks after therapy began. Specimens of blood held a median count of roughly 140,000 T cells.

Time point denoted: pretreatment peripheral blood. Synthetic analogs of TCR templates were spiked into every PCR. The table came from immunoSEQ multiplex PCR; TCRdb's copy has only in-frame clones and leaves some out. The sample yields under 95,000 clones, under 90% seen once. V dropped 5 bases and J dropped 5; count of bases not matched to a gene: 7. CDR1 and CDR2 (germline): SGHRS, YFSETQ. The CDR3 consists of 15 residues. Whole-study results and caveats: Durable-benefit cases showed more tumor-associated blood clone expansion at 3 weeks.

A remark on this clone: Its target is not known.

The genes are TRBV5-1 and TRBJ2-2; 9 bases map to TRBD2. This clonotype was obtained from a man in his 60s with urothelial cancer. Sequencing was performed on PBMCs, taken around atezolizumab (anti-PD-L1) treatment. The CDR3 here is CASSLIAGDTGELFF. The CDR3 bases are TGCGCCAGCAGTTTAATAGCGGGAGATACCGGGGAGCTGTTTTTT.